This T cell receptor (beta chain) was sequenced during a study of cytomegalovirus exposure and HLA in healthy donors. The PCR used 60 Vbeta and 13 Jbeta primers. The method was immunoSEQ multiplex PCR; TCRdb's version includes in-frame clones alone and lacks a portion of them. The sample yields 180,000 or so clones, roughly 79% seen once. The CDR3 has 19 amino acids. V lost 1 base and J lost 0, with 19 bases in between. V usage is TRBV23-1 and J usage is TRBJ1-5; TRBD1 might be the D (5 bases). TRBV23-1 is known as an ORF, though its function is uncertain. The receptor comes from a woman aged 25 to 39 in good health and CMV-seropositive. Sequenced input: PBMCs. The CDR3: CASSQCPIHQGYSNQPQHF. DNA of the CDR3: TGCGCCAGCAGTCAATGCCCGATTCACCAGGGCTATAGCAATCAGCCCCAGCATTTT.